These 29 T cell receptor beta chains were sequenced from one sample in a study of T cell changes during pregnancy in multiple sclerosis. The protocol was immunoSEQ multiplex PCR, while the TCRdb copy is restricted to in-frame clones and leaves out a portion. This repertoire shows tens of thousands of clones, 93% found once; its top ten account for more than 2.5%. Material: peripheral blood, obtained in the second trimester of pregnancy. Source of these receptors: a female donor with multiple sclerosis, enrolled in a pregnancy study.

The J gene is TRBJ2-6, the V gene TRBV10-3, with a weak D call TRBD1 (6 bases). Trimming cost V 6 bases and J 2 bases, with 8 bases left between them. CDR3 length: 14 amino acids. Germline V gives CDR1 ENHRY, CDR2 SYGVKD. The CDR3 DNA reads as TGTGCCATCAGCCGGGACACTGGGGCCAACGTCCTGACTTTC. Translating it yields CAISRDTGANVLTF.

As for this clone: The junction does not match germline at one end; this may be a read error. The rearrangement uses TRBV19 and TRBJ1-1; 7 nucleotides align to TRBD1. There are 15 residues in the CDR3. Germline CDR1 reads LNHDA; CDR2 reads SQIVND (reference sequence). In DNA, the CDR3 is TGTGCCAGTAGCATAGGGGGCAGGGGATACACTGAAGCTTTCTTT. Its translation is CASSIGGRGYTEAFF.

The chain combines TRBV11-2 with TRBJ1-6; D is unclear. Germline V gene data show CDR1 as SGHAT and CDR2 as FQNNGV. Deletions cut 2 bases from V and 0 bases from J, with 8 bases between. The CDR3 is made up of 16 amino acids. The CDR3 sequence: CASSLMLSSYNSPLHF. The DNA for the CDR3 is TGTGCCAGCAGCTTAATGCTCAGCTCCTATAATTCACCCCTCCACTTT.

This sequence joins TRBV10-3 and TRBJ1-1; D is perhaps TRBD1 (6 bases). The V gene lost 0 bases and the J gene lost 0 bases, with 8 bases spanning the gap. Germline-derived CDR1 and CDR2 are ENHRY and SYGVKD. CDR3 length equals 15 residues. Here the CDR3 DNA reads TGTGCCATCAGTGAGTCGGGGGCAATGAACACTGAAGCTTTCTTT. Translating it yields CAISESGAMNTEAFF.

This clone appeared a single time. V gene TRBV10-3 combines with J gene TRBJ2-7; a possible D gene is TRBD2 (6 bases). V dropped 6 bases and J dropped 2 bases, with 14 bases sitting between them. Per germline, CDR1 ENHRY and CDR2 SYGVKD. The CDR3 length is 14 residues. DNA of the CDR3: TGTGCCATCAGCGCTGGGACTCGCCCCTACGAGCAGTACTTC. It yields the protein CAISAGTRPYEQYF.

The chain carries TRBV29-1 and TRBJ2-2, with 8 bases fitting TRBD1. The CDR3 is 14 residues long. CDR1 SQVTM and CDR2 ANQGSEA come from the germline V gene. V was pared by 7 bases and J by 1 base, with 5 bases of the junction left unmatched. The CDR3 is CSAETGVNTGELFF. DNA for the CDR3: TGCAGCGCAGAGACAGGGGTGAACACCGGGGAGCTGTTTTTT.

The rearrangement links TRBV9 to TRBJ1-1, with D tentatively TRBD1 (6 bases). The CDR3 has 15 amino acids. Trimming shortened V by 2 bases and J by 2 bases, and 13 bases separated the two germline ends. Germline lookup yields CDR1 SGDLS and CDR2 YYNGEE. The CDR3 DNA sequence: TGTGCCAGCAGCGTGAGACAGGACCCAAACACTGAAGCTTTCTTT. It codes for CASSVRQDPNTEAFF.

The gene calls are TRBV7-9 and TRBJ1-6, with D maybe TRBD1 (6 bases). The V and J ends lost 6 bases and 6 bases respectively, with 15 bases between them. Germline-derived CDR1 and CDR2 are SEHNR and FQNEAQ (reference sequence). This CDR3 has 15 residues. As DNA, the CDR3 is TGTGCCAGCAGTTCGCCCGGGACACCTAATTCACCCCTCCACTTT. Protein sequence: CASSSPGTPNSPLHF.

J is TRBJ2-2 and V is TRBV9; D is possibly TRBD1 (6 bases). The germline V and J ends were trimmed by 3 bases and 3 bases, with 9 bases remaining between them. There are 14 residues in the CDR3. Germline lookup yields CDR1 SGDLS and CDR2 YYNGEE. The CDR3 region has the DNA TGTGCCAGCAGCGCCGGGACATACACCGGGGAGCTGTTTTTT. It codes for CASSAGTYTGELFF.

This chain links TRBV7-3 with TRBJ2-1, with a tentative D call TRBD1 (5 bases). Germline loops: CDR1 SGHTA, CDR2 FQGTGA. The V gene lost 0 bases and the J gene lost 5 bases, with 11 bases spanning the gap. The CDR3 totals 15 residues. Here the CDR3 DNA reads TGTGCCAGCAGCTTAACAGTTCAGGGCGACAATGAGCAGTTCTTC. This translates into CASSLTVQGDNEQFF.

The rearrangement links TRBV11-2 to TRBJ2-7, with 10 bases identical to TRBD2. Germline lookup yields CDR1 SGHAT and CDR2 FQNNGV. The CDR3 spans 15 residues. The V segment lost 6 bases and the J segment 4 bases; nucleotides outside the gene matches: 9. The CDR3 region has the DNA TGTGCCAGCAGTTCCGGGACTAGCGAGGGGTACGAGCAGTACTTC. It codes for CASSSGTSEGYEQYF. The variable domain in full, completed from reference TRBV11-2 and TRBJ2-7, reads EAGVAQSPRYKIIEKRQSVAFWCNPISGHATLYWYQQILGQGPKLLIQFQNNGVVDDSQLPKDRFSAERLKGVDSTLKIQPAKLEDSAVYLCASSSGTSEGYEQYFGPGTRLTVT.

The CDR3 is CASSPRGAGGDEQFF. The CDR3 nucleotides read TGTGCCAGCAGCCCCCGGGGGGCGGGGGGGGATGAGCAGTTCTTC. The rearrangement links TRBV7-2 to TRBJ2-1; 9 bases agree with TRBD2. With V trimmed by 5 bases and J by 8 bases, 10 bases remained unmatched. Germline CDR1 and CDR2: SGHTA and FQGNSA. The CDR3 covers 15 residues.

This clone has more than one count but fewer than ten. The rearrangement joins TRBV15 to TRBJ1-2; D possibly corresponds to TRBD1 (5 bases). Germline CDR1 and CDR2: LNHNV and YYDKDF (reference sequence). This CDR3 region has 13 residues. Trimming removed 0 bases from V and 6 bases from J, with 8 bases in between. CDR3 nucleotides: TGTGCCACCAGCAGAGAGGAAGGGGATGGCTACACCTTC. It translates to CATSREEGDGYTF.

This rearrangement joins TRBV30 to TRBJ1-2; the D gene is possibly TRBD1 (6 bases). Germline V gene data show CDR1 as GTSNPN and CDR2 as SVGIG (reference sequence). The CDR3 length is 15 residues. Deletions cut 4 bases from V and 6 bases from J, with 21 bases between. The CDR3 DNA reads TGTGCCTGGACCTGGGGGGGCCTACTAGAGGATGGCTACACCTTC. Translation: CAWTWGGLLEDGYTF.

The V call is TRBV5-5, the J call TRBJ1-6; no reliable D call. CDR1 SGHKS and CDR2 YYEKEE come from the germline V gene (reference sequence). CDR3 size: 12 residues. V was clipped by 2 bases and J by 5 bases, with 2 bases between them. The CDR3 is CASSFDNSPLHF. In nucleotides, the CDR3 is TGTGCCAGCAGCTTCGATAATTCACCCCTCCACTTT. Combining the CDR3 with reference TRBV5-5 and TRBJ1-6 gives the whole variable domain DAGVTQSPTHLIKTRGQQVTLRCSPISGHKSVSWYQQVLGQGPQFIFQYYEKEERGRGNFPDRFSARQFPNYSSELNVNALLLGDSALYLCASSFDNSPLHFGNGTRLTVT.

This chain connects TRBV7-6 to TRBJ2-6; no definite D call. The V end was cut by 5 bases, the J end by 2 bases, with 7 bases between. The CDR3 extends over 14 amino acids. From germline, CDR1 is SGHVS and CDR2 FNYEAQ. CDR3 nucleotides: TGTGCCAGCAGCCCGAACACTGGGGCCAACGTCCTGACTTTC. Translation gives CASSPNTGANVLTF.

The CDR3 DNA sequence: TGCGCCAGCAGCCCCTCTGCAGGGTCAACCTACGAGCAGTACTTC. Translation gives CASSPSAGSTYEQYF. The rearrangement joins TRBV4-1 to TRBJ2-7, with D perhaps matching TRBD1 (5 bases). V dropped 4 bases and J dropped 2 bases, with 15 bases sitting between them. In germline, CDR1 is MGHRA, CDR2 YSYEKL. The CDR3 is made up of 15 amino acids.

The rearrangement links TRBV27 to TRBJ1-1; D remains unclear. V lost 4 bases, J lost 0 bases, and 9 bases lay in between. This CDR3 comprises 14 residues. Germline values: CDR1 MNHEY, CDR2 SMNVEV (reference sequence). The CDR3 here is CASSSPRVNTEAFF. The CDR3 nucleotides read TGTGCCAGCAGTTCCCCCCGGGTGAACACTGAAGCTTTCTTT.

V is TRBV5-4 and J is TRBJ2-3; 7 bases agree with TRBD1. The CDR3 has 13 residues. The germline CDR1 and CDR2 sequences are SGHNT and YYREEE (reference sequence). V lost 5 bases and J lost 12; bases outside the gene matches: 12. CDR3 sequence reads: CASSPDRVGSQYF. In DNA, the CDR3 is TGTGCCAGCAGTCCAGACAGGGTAGGCTCACAGTATTTT.

This clone was counted between two and nine times. The chain combines TRBV5-6 with TRBJ1-1, with D tentatively TRBD1 (6 bases). The V end was cut by 6 bases, the J end by 3 bases, with 15 bases between. Germline values: CDR1 SGHDT, CDR2 YYEEEE. This CDR3 region has 14 residues. CDR3 sequence: CASIPGGGYTEAFF. CDR3 nucleotides: TGTGCCAGCATCCCTGGGGGGGGCTACACTGAAGCTTTCTTT.

The rearrangement uses TRBV30 and TRBJ1-6; no firm D call. Trimming cost V 0 bases and J 0 bases, with 12 bases left between them. The CDR3 has 17 amino acids. Germline loops: CDR1 GTSNPN, CDR2 SVGIG (reference sequence). CDR3 nucleotides: TGTGCCTGGAGTGTAATGAAGCTGAGCTCCTATAATTCACCCCTCCACTTT. It is translated as CAWSVMKLSSYNSPLHF.

V and J are TRBV4-1 and TRBJ2-1, with 13 bases aligning to TRBD2. The V segment lost 1 base and the J segment 8 bases; nucleotides outside the gene matches: 11. The germline CDR1 and CDR2 sequences are MGHRA and YSYEKL. There are 18 residues in the CDR3. In DNA form, the CDR3 reads TGCGCCAGCAGCCAAGTTCCCGCACTAGCGGGAGGGCCTGATGAGCAGTTCTTC. Translated: CASSQVPALAGGPDEQFF.

The chain combines TRBV5-1 with TRBJ2-4; TRBD2 aligns across 14 bases. With V trimmed by 4 bases and J by 3 bases, 3 bases remained unmatched. There are 16 residues in the CDR3. Germline V gene lookup returns CDR1 SGHRS and CDR2 YFSETQ. CDR3 protein: CASSGGTSGGKNIQYF. The CDR3 DNA reads TGCGCCAGCAGCGGAGGGACTAGCGGGGGCAAAAACATTCAGTACTTC.

The rearrangement joins TRBV5-8 to TRBJ1-5; D may be TRBD1 (6 bases). CDR3 length equals 15 residues. V gave up 5 bases and J gave up 2 bases, with 14 bases separating them. In germline, CDR1 is SGHTS, CDR2 YDEGEE. CDR3 amino acids: CASRYDRNGNQPQHF. CDR3 DNA sequence: TGTGCCAGCAGGTACGACAGGAATGGCAATCAGCCCCAGCATTTT. Variable domain in full (rest from reference TRBV5-8 and TRBJ1-5): EAGVTQSPTHLIKTRGQQATLRCSPISGHTSVYWYQQALGLGLQFLLWYDEGEERNRGNFPPRFSGRQFPNYSSELNVNALELEDSALYLCASRYDRNGNQPQHFGDGTRLSIL.

This chain uses TRBV29-1 with TRBJ2-1, with 12 bases aligning to TRBD2. Germline V gene lookup returns CDR1 SQVTM and CDR2 ANQGSEA. This CDR3 region has 14 residues. Trimming cost V 2 bases and J 4 bases; bases outside gene matches: 0. Here the CDR3 reads CSVETSGGYNEQFF. The DNA of the CDR3 is TGCAGCGTTGAAACTAGCGGGGGGTACAATGAGCAGTTCTTC.

In this sample, this clone turned up once. The J gene is TRBJ2-1, the V gene TRBV6-5; 15 nucleotides line up with TRBD2. Germline V gene data show CDR1 as MNHEY and CDR2 as SVGAGI. This CDR3 contains 16 residues. Losses at the gene ends were 4 bases for V and 10 bases for J; bases not matched to a gene: 8. The chain's CDR3 is CASSSGLAGGSWEQFF. CDR3 sequence (DNA): TGTGCCAGCAGTTCGGGACTAGCGGGAGGTAGTTGGGAGCAGTTCTTC.

The V gene is TRBV4-2, the J gene TRBJ1-4; maybe TRBD1 (5 bases). V gave up 4 bases and J gave up 10 bases, with 16 bases separating them. This CDR3 is 14 amino acids long. The germline gives CDR1 LGHNA, CDR2 YNFKEQ. The CDR3 region is CASSPQGPSGKLFF. In DNA, the CDR3 is TGTGCCAGCAGCCCCCAGGGCCCCTCTGGAAAACTGTTTTTT.

V gene TRBV6-1 combines with J gene TRBJ1-1; D gene unclear. V shed 5 bases and J shed 5 bases, with 9 bases lying between them. Germline CDR1 is MNHNS and CDR2 is SASEGT. CDR3 length: 12 amino acids. DNA for the CDR3: TGTGCCAGCAGTACGGGAGTAACTGAAGCTTTCTTT. Translated, it gives CASSTGVTEAFF.

This chain connects TRBV2 to TRBJ2-2, with 8 bases matching TRBD2. J gave up 6 bases and V 6 bases, and 12 bases lay outside the gene matches. Germline V gives CDR1 SNHLY, CDR2 FYNNEI. There are 16 residues in the CDR3. The CDR3 DNA sequence: TGTGCCAGCAGAGGAATTAGCGGGGCCGGGGCCGGGGAGCTGTTTTTT. Its protein product is CASRGISGAGAGELFF.